One sample yielded the 10 T cell receptor beta chains listed below, sequenced in a study of CXCR3-negative and CXCR3-positive naive CD8 T cells. 5' RACE with UMI labels generated the TRB cDNA libraries. TCRdb reprocessed the 5' RACE reads; each CDR3 protein has one entry and no DNA is given. The table lists tens of thousands of distinct CDR3 sequences. Sequenced sample: naive CXCR3- CD8+ T cells from blood. Subset meaning: CD45RO-CCR7+CD27+CD95- naive CD8+ T cells lacking CXCR3 (TNR3-). Receptors originate from a human donor in good health. Some clones in this sample may be carry-over from other donors' samples.

V is TRBV28 and J is TRBJ1-2; the TCRdb D gene call, TRBD1, has no DNA to confirm it. The germline V gene has CDR1 MDHEN and CDR2 SYDVKM. CDR3 size: 13 residues. The CDR3: CASSRPGKGGYTF.

The chain combines TRBV7-9 with TRBJ1-3. The length of the CDR3 is 15 residues. Germline assignment: CDR1 SEHNR and CDR2 FQNEAQ (reference sequence). CDR3: CASSLRGYSGNTIYF.

V and J are TRBV20-1 and TRBJ2-7; the D call of TRBD2 rests on TCRdb alone, since no DNA is present to check it. The germline CDR1 and CDR2 sequences are DFQATT and SNEGSKA (reference sequence). There are 14 residues in the CDR3. This chain's CDR3 is CSARESRRGYEQYF.

The chain is built from TRBV7-3 and TRBJ2-5. The germline V gene has CDR1 SGHTA and CDR2 FQGTGA. This CDR3 region has 15 residues. The CDR3 loop reads CASSLLDSSQETQYF.

This clonotype is identified as medium-sized from frequency. The J gene is TRBJ1-5, the V gene TRBV4-3. Germline values: CDR1 LGHNA, CDR2 YSLEER. The CDR3 sequence is 13 residues long. Here the CDR3 reads CASSQDYIQPQHF.

The chain links TRBV10-2 to TRBJ1-5; the D call from TCRdb, TRBD1, cannot be confirmed without DNA. The V gene's germline CDR1 is WSHSY and CDR2 SAAADI. This CDR3 has 14 amino acids. CDR3 loop: CASSEGDRGGPQHF.

The rearrangement links TRBV28 to TRBJ2-7; TCRdb's D call of TRBD2 is untestable without DNA. The germline gives CDR1 MDHEN, CDR2 SYDVKM. The CDR3 runs to 14 residues. The CDR3 region is CASSSGLAYYEQYF.

This chain uses TRBV7-9 with TRBJ2-7; lacking DNA, the TRBD1 call made by TCRdb goes unchecked. The length of the CDR3 is 13 residues. Germline CDR1 SEHNR, CDR2 FQNEAQ (reference sequence). CDR3 residues: CASMLGDAYEQYF.

This sequence joins TRBV7-2 and TRBJ1-4. The germline V gene encodes CDR1 SGHTA and CDR2 FQGNSA. CDR3 length: 16 residues. CDR3 protein: CASSLPLEGTNEKLFF.

The chain recombines TRBV29-1 with TRBJ2-1; TCRdb returns TRBD1, unconfirmable since there is no DNA. The CDR3 has 14 residues. Germline CDR1 is SQVTM and CDR2 is ANQGSEA. CDR3 in amino acids: CSVEDQRQGPGQFF.